Shown below are 24 T cell receptor beta chains from a single sample sequenced in a study of cytomegalovirus exposure and HLA in healthy donors (dated by TCRdb to about 2017). The library was prepared using the immunoSEQ multiplex PCR assay. For the multiplex PCR, a mixture combining 60 forward primers for TCR Vbeta segments and 13 reverse primers for TCR Jbeta segments was used. TCRdb stores this immuneACCESS table with in-frame sequences only. Part of the clones is absent; in the studies checked, under half of the shortfall reflects unresolved V genes, and no reason is known for the rest. For this sample there are about 100,000 clones; approximately 68% appear just once. The top ten clones comprise under 5.5% of the sample. Specimen: PBMCs. Receptors originate from a woman younger than 30 in good health and CMV-seropositive.

The CDR3 DNA is TGTGCCAGCAGCTTTGGCAGGGGTTATGAGACCCAGTACTTC. Translation: CASSFGRGYETQYF. The chain uses TRBV5-6 and TRBJ2-5; D may be TRBD1 (6 bases). The germline gives CDR1 SGHDT, CDR2 YYEEEE. Trimming cost V 2 bases and J 5 bases, with 13 bases left between them. CDR3 length: 14 residues. The full variable domain, its missing parts supplied by reference TRBV5-6 and TRBJ2-5, is DAGVTQSPTHLIKTRGQQVTLRCSPKSGHDTVSWYQQALGQGPQFIFQYYEEEERQRGNFPDRFSGHQFPNYSSELNVNALLLGDSALYLCASSFGRGYETQYFGPGTRLLVL.

This chain uses TRBV6-5 with TRBJ1-1; D not certain. Germline CDR1 is MNHEY and CDR2 is SVGAGI. This CDR3 has 13 amino acids. The V gene lost 7 bases and the J gene lost 1 base, with 10 bases spanning the gap. CDR3 loop: CASNSLANTEAFF. DNA for the CDR3: TGTGCCAGCAATTCACTCGCGAACACTGAAGCTTTCTTT.

The V and J genes are TRBV19 and TRBJ1-2, with a tentative D call TRBD1 (5 bases). This CDR3 comprises 14 residues. Germline V gives CDR1 LNHDA, CDR2 SQIVND (reference sequence). Trimming shortened V by 3 bases and J by 4 bases, and 12 bases separated the two germline ends. CDR3 in amino acids: CASSIEKGPYGYTF. In DNA form, the CDR3 reads TGTGCCAGTAGTATCGAGAAGGGGCCCTATGGCTACACCTTC. The full variable domain, with the rest looked up from reference TRBV19 and TRBJ1-2, is DGGITQSPKYLFRKEGQNVTLSCEQNLNHDAMYWYRQDPGQGLRLIYYSQIVNDFQKGDIAEGYSVSREKKESFPLTVTSAQKNPTAFYLCASSIEKGPYGYTFGSGTRLTVV.

V usage is TRBV28 and J usage is TRBJ2-7; 9 bases fit TRBD1. The CDR3 length is 17 residues. CDR1 and CDR2 (germline): MDHEN, SYDVKM. Trimming took 1 base from V and 1 from J; bases not matched to a gene: 8. CDR3 amino acids: CASSLSGGQGWSYEQYF. CDR3 in DNA: TGTGCCAGCAGTTTATCGGGCGGACAGGGGTGGTCCTACGAGCAGTACTTC.

The J gene is TRBJ2-1, the V gene TRBV30; D unresolved. This CDR3 spans 16 amino acids. The germline V and J ends were trimmed by 3 bases and 5 bases, with 20 bases remaining between them. CDR1 is GTSNPN and CDR2 is SVGIG in the germline V gene (reference sequence). This chain's CDR3 is CAWRPPRVFRDNEQFF. CDR3 DNA: TGTGCCTGGAGACCCCCTCGGGTTTTCCGTGACAATGAGCAGTTCTTC.

The rearrangement uses TRBV10-3 and TRBJ1-5; 10 bases map to TRBD1. This CDR3 is 17 amino acids long. Germline CDR1 is ENHRY and CDR2 is SYGVKD. V shed 3 bases, J shed 0 bases, and the junction held 5 bases outside the gene matches. CDR3 amino acids: CAISDSGTGASNQPQHF. Written as DNA, the CDR3 is TGTGCCATCAGTGACTCCGGGACAGGGGCTAGCAATCAGCCCCAGCATTTT.

The rearrangement uses TRBV11-2 and TRBJ2-7, with 7 bases matching TRBD2. The germline gives CDR1 SGHAT, CDR2 FQNNGV. The ends lost 1 base at V and 2 bases at J; junction bases unmatched: 5. The CDR3 loop spans 15 amino acids. The CDR3 nucleotides are TGTGCCAGCAGCTTAGGTCAGGGAGGGCCCTACGAGCAGTACTTC. As protein: CASSLGQGGPYEQYF.

This chain links TRBV9 with TRBJ2-1; 9 bases fit TRBD1. Germline V CDR1 and CDR2: SGDLS, YYNGEE. The CDR3 sequence is 15 residues long. V shed 2 bases, J shed 7 bases, and the junction held 7 bases outside the gene matches. The CDR3 coding sequence is TGTGCCAGCAGCGTTTCGGGACAGGGACCTAATGAGCAGTTCTTC. This gives the protein CASSVSGQGPNEQFF.

J is TRBJ2-3 and V is TRBV9, with D possibly being TRBD1 (6 bases). Trimming left V 2 bases short and J 0 bases short, with 10 bases between. This CDR3 spans 15 amino acids. Germline CDR1 reads SGDLS; CDR2 reads YYNGEE. The CDR3 loop reads CASSVSTGSTDTQYF. DNA for the CDR3: TGTGCCAGCAGCGTTTCGACAGGTAGCACAGATACGCAGTATTTT.

This rearrangement joins TRBV19 to TRBJ1-5, with 7 bases lining up with TRBD1. Losses at the gene ends were 5 bases for V and 0 bases for J; bases not matched to a gene: 4. Germline values: CDR1 LNHDA, CDR2 SQIVND (reference sequence). This CDR3 has 15 residues. The CDR3 loop is CASSPDRASNQPQHF. CDR3 in DNA: TGTGCCAGTAGTCCAGACAGGGCTAGCAATCAGCCCCAGCATTTT.

The chain employs TRBV18 and TRBJ1-1; D may be TRBD1 (6 bases). The ends were cut back, 0 bases at V and 6 bases at J, with 14 bases in the middle. The CDR3 runs 15 residues. Germline assignment: CDR1 KGHSH and CDR2 LQKENI. The DNA of the CDR3 is TGTGCCAGCTCACCACCGGGGGCGTTAACGGCTGAAGCTTTCTTT. The encoded protein is CASSPPGALTAEAFF.

The chain employs TRBV7-3 and TRBJ2-2; TRBD1 matches at 11 bases. This CDR3 has 15 residues. Germline CDR1 and CDR2: SGHTA and FQGTGA. J gave up 6 bases and V 1 base, and 1 base lay outside the gene matches. CDR3 sequence reads: CASSLRGQGAGELFF. The DNA for the CDR3 is TGTGCCAGCAGCTTAAGGGGACAGGGGGCCGGGGAGCTGTTTTTT.

This clone occurred a few times. The chain employs TRBV4-3 and TRBJ2-1, with D unclear. The CDR3 has 13 amino acids. Trimming shortened V by 0 bases and J by 11 bases, and 11 bases separated the two germline ends. Germline V gene sequence: CDR1 LGHNA, CDR2 YSLEER. CDR3 region: CASSQDSGSQQFF. DNA of the CDR3: TGCGCCAGCAGCCAAGATAGTGGTAGTCAGCAGTTCTTC.

To note about this clone: Other DNA sequences in the sample encode the same CDR3. The chain uses TRBV30 and TRBJ1-1, with a weak D call TRBD1 (6 bases). The CDR3 totals 13 residues. Germline assignment: CDR1 GTSNPN and CDR2 SVGIG (reference sequence). V was clipped by 1 base and J by 5 bases, with 11 bases between them. The CDR3 loop is CAWSAGERTEAFF. CDR3 coding DNA: TGTGCCTGGAGTGCAGGGGAGCGTACTGAAGCTTTCTTT.

V and J are TRBV13 and TRBJ2-4; D call uncertain. CDR3 size: 14 residues. Between the trimmed V and J ends, which lost 0 bases and 3 bases, there was a span of 6 bases. The germline V gene encodes CDR1 PRHDT and CDR2 FYEKMQ (reference sequence). The CDR3 loop reads CASSLGQLKNIQYF. CDR3 in DNA: TGTGCCAGCAGCTTAGGACAGCTCAAAAACATTCAGTACTTC.

The gene calls are TRBV9 and TRBJ2-4; 8 positions agree with TRBD2. The germline V gene has CDR1 SGDLS and CDR2 YYNGEE. There are 16 residues in the CDR3. V trimming: 3 bases; J trimming: 5 bases; junction bases outside the gene matches: 10. The CDR3 reads CASSADLAGLENIQYF. The CDR3 nucleotides read TGTGCCAGCAGCGCGGATTTAGCGGGACTGGAAAACATTCAGTACTTC.

The gene calls are TRBV7-3 and TRBJ1-2; D unclear. The V gene's germline CDR1 is SGHTA and CDR2 FQGTGA. This CDR3 is 12 amino acids long. V lost 2 bases to trimming and J lost 7 bases, with 8 bases between them. The CDR3 nucleotides read TGTGCCAGCAGCTTAGGGGAGAGTGGCTACACCTTC. This codes for CASSLGESGYTF.

This sequence joins TRBV7-9 and TRBJ2-1; 7 positions agree with TRBD1. Losses at the gene ends were 5 bases for V and 1 base for J; bases not matched to a gene: 8. CDR3 length: 16 residues. CDR1 SEHNR and CDR2 FQNEAQ come from the germline V gene (reference sequence). The CDR3 sequence: CASSPTTGRSYNEQFF. The CDR3 coding sequence is TGTGCCAGCAGCCCAACGACAGGGCGGTCCTACAATGAGCAGTTCTTC.

This CDR3 is CASSLPCPPSGRGLETQYF. The CDR3 bases are TGCGCCAGCAGCTTGCCCTGTCCCCCTAGCGGGAGGGGGCTGGAGACCCAGTACTTC. The chain links TRBV5-1 to TRBJ2-5; 12 nucleotides match TRBD2. From germline, CDR1 is SGHRS and CDR2 YFSETQ. The ends lost 1 base at V and 5 bases at J; junction bases unmatched: 15. This CDR3 comprises 19 residues.

This chain links TRBV28 with TRBJ1-5; D is ambiguous. Per the germline V gene, CDR1 is MDHEN and CDR2 is SYDVKM. Trimming removed 1 base from V and 2 bases from J, with 12 bases in between. The CDR3 contains 16 residues. The CDR3 DNA sequence: TGTGCCAGCAGTTTATTAGGCCCGAGGGGCAATCAGCCCCAGCATTTT. This gives the protein CASSLLGPRGNQPQHF.

This chain uses TRBV11-2 with TRBJ1-1; 7 positions match TRBD1. The J segment lost 4 bases and the V segment lost 2 bases, leaving 4 bases of the junction unmatched. Germline CDR1 is SGHAT and CDR2 is FQNNGV. This CDR3 is 14 amino acids long. CDR3 residues: CASSLRAGGTEAFF. The CDR3 DNA is TGTGCCAGCAGCTTACGAGCAGGGGGCACTGAAGCTTTCTTT.

The chain has TRBV28 and TRBJ2-7, with 13 bases fitting TRBD2. V gave up 3 bases and J gave up 5 bases; unmatched junction bases: 4. The CDR3 is 15 residues long. Germline loops: CDR1 MDHEN, CDR2 SYDVKM. The CDR3 coding sequence is TGTGCCAGCAGTTTGGGGACTAGCGGGATGAACGAGCAGTACTTC. The encoded protein is CASSLGTSGMNEQYF.

V usage is TRBV19 and J usage is TRBJ1-1; weak D call: TRBD1 (5 bases). Germline CDR1 is LNHDA and CDR2 is SQIVND (reference sequence). The CDR3 contains 14 residues. Between the trimmed V and J ends, which lost 7 bases and 6 bases, there was a span of 18 bases. Written as DNA, the CDR3 is TGTGCCAGTATCAAGGGGCCGGAACTGGCTGAAGCTTTCTTT. Translation: CASIKGPELAEAFF.

There are a few counts of this clone. This rearrangement joins TRBV4-2 to TRBJ2-3; D perhaps matches TRBD1 (6 bases). The V gene's germline CDR1 is LGHNA and CDR2 YNFKEQ. V lost 5 bases, J lost 5 bases, and 14 bases lay in between. The CDR3 length is 14 residues. As DNA, the CDR3 is TGTGCCAGCAGCGAGGTTACAGGGCGAGATACGCAGTATTTT. This codes for CASSEVTGRDTQYF.